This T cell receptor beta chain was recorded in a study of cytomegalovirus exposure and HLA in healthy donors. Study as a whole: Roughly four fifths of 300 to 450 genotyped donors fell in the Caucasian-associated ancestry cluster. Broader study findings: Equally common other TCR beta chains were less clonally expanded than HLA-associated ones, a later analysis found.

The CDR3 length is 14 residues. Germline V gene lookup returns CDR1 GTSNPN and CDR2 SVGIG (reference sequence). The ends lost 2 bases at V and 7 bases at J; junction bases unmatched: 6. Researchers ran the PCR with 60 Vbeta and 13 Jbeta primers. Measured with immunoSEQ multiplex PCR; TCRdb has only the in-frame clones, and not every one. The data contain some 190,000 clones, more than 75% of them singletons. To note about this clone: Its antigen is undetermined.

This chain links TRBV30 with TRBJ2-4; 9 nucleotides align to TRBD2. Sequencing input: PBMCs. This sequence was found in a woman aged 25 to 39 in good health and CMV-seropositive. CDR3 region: CAWSSSGGWNIQYF. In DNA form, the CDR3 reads TGTGCCTGGAGTAGTAGCGGGGGTTGGAACATTCAGTACTTC.